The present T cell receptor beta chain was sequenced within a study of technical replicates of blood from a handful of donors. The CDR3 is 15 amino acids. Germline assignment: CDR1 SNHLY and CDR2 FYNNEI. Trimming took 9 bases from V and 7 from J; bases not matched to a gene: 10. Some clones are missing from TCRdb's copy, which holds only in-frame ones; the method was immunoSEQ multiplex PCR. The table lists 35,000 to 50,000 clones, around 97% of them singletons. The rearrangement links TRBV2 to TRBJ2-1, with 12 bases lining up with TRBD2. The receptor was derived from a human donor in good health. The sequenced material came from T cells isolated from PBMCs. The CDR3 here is CASLLAGGMGNEQFF. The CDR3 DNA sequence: TGTGCCAGTCTCCTAGCGGGAGGGATGGGGAATGAGCAGTTCTTC.